The 12 T cell receptor beta chains reported below all come from one sample, sequenced in a study of response to subunit inactivated influenza vaccine. TCRdb re-derived calls from the RT-PCR reads in MiXCR, one entry per CDR3 protein. The top ten hold about 9.4% of the sample, which has some 300,000 distinct CDR3 sequences, about 20% seen once. This material consisted of PBMCs from blood, taken less than 22 months after vaccination. The receptor source for this set is a man between 50 and 69 years old who received an inactivated influenza vaccine.

J is TRBJ2-2 and V is TRBV7-2; TRBD2 aligns across 9 bases. CDR3 size: 15 residues. After removal of 0 bases from V and 5 bases from J, the junction contained 1 base not matched to a gene. From germline, CDR1 is SGHTA and CDR2 FQGNSA. As DNA, the CDR3 is TGTGCCAGCAGCTTAGCCCTAGCGGGGACCGGGGAGCTGTTTTTT. This encodes CASSLALAGTGELFF.

CDR3 region: CASSAVTGVGQYF. CDR3 in DNA: TGTGCCAGCAGTGCCGTAACAGGGGTTGGGCAGTACTTC. V and J are TRBV25-1 and TRBJ2-7, with TRBD1 identical over 7 bases. The CDR3 is made up of 13 amino acids. CDR1 is MGHDK and CDR2 is SYGVNS in the germline V gene. V shed 4 bases and J 9 bases; nucleotides not matched to a gene: 9.

CDR3: CASSLVQGMGYEQYF. In DNA, the CDR3 is TGTGCCAGCAGCTTAGTGCAGGGTATGGGTTACGAGCAGTACTTC. V is TRBV11-2 and J is TRBJ2-7, with D possibly matching TRBD1 (5 bases). CDR1 and CDR2 from the germline V gene are SGHAT and FQNNGV. V gave up 1 base and J gave up 4 bases, with 14 bases separating them. This CDR3 is built from 15 residues. The full variable domain, completed using reference TRBV11-2 and TRBJ2-7, is EAGVAQSPRYKIIEKRQSVAFWCNPISGHATLYWYQQILGQGPKLLIQFQNNGVVDDSQLPKDRFSAERLKGVDSTLKIQPAKLEDSAVYLCASSLVQGMGYEQYFGPGTRLTVT.

The chain employs TRBV4-1 and TRBJ1-1; no firm D call. V lost 4 bases and J 3 bases, leaving 9 bases between the germline ends. Germline loops: CDR1 MGHRA, CDR2 YSYEKL. The length of the CDR3 is 13 residues. As DNA, the CDR3 is TGCGCCAGCAGCCGGGAATTCTACACTGAAGCTTTCTTT. The encoded protein is CASSREFYTEAFF.

This rearrangement joins TRBV7-2 to TRBJ2-3; 7 bases align to TRBD2. CDR1 and CDR2 from the germline V gene are SGHTA and FQGNSA. CDR3 length equals 16 residues. V trimming: 5 bases; J trimming: 2 bases; junction bases outside the gene matches: 10. CDR3: CASSQHLREFTDTQYF. The CDR3 bases are TGTGCCAGCAGCCAACATCTGCGGGAGTTCACAGATACGCAGTATTTT.

This clonotype occurred a few times. DNA for the CDR3: TGTGCCATCAGTTCCCGCTCGACGGAGAACTATGGCTACACCTTC. Amino acids: CAISSRSTENYGYTF. The V call is TRBV10-3, the J call TRBJ1-2; D unresolved. CDR3 length equals 15 residues. CDR1 is ENHRY, CDR2 SYGVKD, per germline. V was clipped by 5 bases and J by 2 bases, with 15 bases between them.

This clonotype was seen more than once but under ten times. J is TRBJ2-7 and V is TRBV30; unclear D gene. Trimming stripped 0 bases from V and 0 bases from J, with 9 bases between. Per the germline V gene, CDR1 is GTSNPN and CDR2 is SVGIG (reference sequence). The CDR3 contains 14 residues. CDR3 protein: CAWSVDTRSYEQYF. CDR3 sequence (DNA): TGTGCCTGGAGTGTAGACACCCGCTCCTACGAGCAGTACTTC.

V and J are TRBV7-2 and TRBJ2-1; D ambiguous. The CDR3 is 14 amino acids. Per the germline V gene, CDR1 is SGHTA and CDR2 is FQGNSA. The V and J ends lost 5 bases and 10 bases respectively, with 18 bases between them. CDR3 loop: CASSRPTPGQEQFF. The DNA for the CDR3 is TGTGCCAGCAGCCGTCCGACTCCAGGCCAGGAGCAGTTCTTC. The whole variable domain, remainder taken from reference TRBV7-2 and TRBJ2-1, is GAGVSQSPSNKVTEKGKDVELRCDPISGHTALYWYRQSLGQGLEFLIYFQGNSAPDKSGLPSDRFSAERTGGSVSTLTIQRTQQEDSAVYLCASSRPTPGQEQFFGPGTRLTVL.

The chain has TRBV20-1 and TRBJ2-1, with TRBD2 matching over 8 bases. This CDR3 region has 17 residues. Germline V gives CDR1 DFQATT, CDR2 SNEGSKA (reference sequence). The trim removed 6 bases at V and 0 bases at J, leaving 13 bases unmatched. For the CDR3, the DNA is TGCAGTGCCGTCTGGGCACTCGGGGGGGCCTCCTACAATGAGCAGTTCTTC. Its protein product is CSAVWALGGASYNEQFF.

The chain couples TRBV5-1 to TRBJ2-7; 7 nucleotides match TRBD2. Germline V gene lookup returns CDR1 SGHRS and CDR2 YFSETQ. V was clipped by 0 bases and J by 2 bases; unmatched bases: 5. CDR3 length: 15 residues. This CDR3 is CASSLAPTSTYEQYF. CDR3 coding DNA: TGCGCCAGCAGCTTGGCCCCGACTAGCACCTACGAGCAGTACTTC. The variable domain in full, completed from reference TRBV5-1 and TRBJ2-7, reads KAGVTQTPRYLIKTRGQQVTLSCSPISGHRSVSWYQQTPGQGLQFLFEYFSETQRNKGNFPGRFSGRQFSNSRSEMNVSTLELGDSALYLCASSLAPTSTYEQYFGPGTRLTVT.

This chain uses TRBV28 with TRBJ1-4; 9 bases agree with TRBD1. Germline loops: CDR1 MDHEN, CDR2 SYDVKM. Unmatched junction bases numbered 5, after V lost 4 bases and J lost 8 bases. The CDR3 runs to 14 residues. The CDR3 DNA reads TGTGCCAGCAGTTCGGGACAGGGCTGGGAAAAACTGTTTTTT. Protein: CASSSGQGWEKLFF.

V usage is TRBV10-3 and J usage is TRBJ1-1; no reliable D call. Germline CDR1 ENHRY, CDR2 SYGVKD. V was clipped by 3 bases and J by 1 base, with 12 bases between them. CDR3 size: 15 residues. The CDR3 sequence: CAISDRGRENTEAFF. In DNA form, the CDR3 reads TGTGCCATCAGTGATCGTGGCCGGGAGAACACTGAAGCTTTCTTT.